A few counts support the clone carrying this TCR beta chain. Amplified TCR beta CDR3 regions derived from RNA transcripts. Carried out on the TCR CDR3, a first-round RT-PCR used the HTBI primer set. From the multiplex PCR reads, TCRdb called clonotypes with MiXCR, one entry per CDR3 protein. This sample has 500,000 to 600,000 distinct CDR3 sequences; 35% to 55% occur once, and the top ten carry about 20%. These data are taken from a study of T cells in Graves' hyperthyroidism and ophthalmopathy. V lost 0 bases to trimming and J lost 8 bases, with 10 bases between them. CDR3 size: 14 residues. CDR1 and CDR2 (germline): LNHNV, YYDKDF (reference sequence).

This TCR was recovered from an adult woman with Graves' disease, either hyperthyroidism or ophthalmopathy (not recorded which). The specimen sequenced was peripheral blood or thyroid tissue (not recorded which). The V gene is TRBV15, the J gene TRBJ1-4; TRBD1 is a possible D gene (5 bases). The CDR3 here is CATSRDLGVEKLFF. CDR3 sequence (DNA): TGTGCCACCAGCAGAGATCTGGGGGTCGAAAAACTGTTTTTT.